The 14 T cell receptor beta chains presented below share a single source sample, sequenced in a study of T cell repertoires in cytomegalovirus infection. TCRdb recomputed calls from the reads with MiXCR, one row per CDR3 protein. The sample lists around 58,000 distinct CDR3 sequences, roughly 21% occurring once. The antigens these receptors bind are not known. The sample was CD8+ T cells from cultured PBMCs, taken from culture after CMV antigen stimulation. The source of these receptors is a human donor in good health (CMV status not recorded). Some clones in this sample may be carry-over from other donors' samples.

The V and J genes are TRBV19 and TRBJ1-1; possibly TRBD1 for D (5 bases). CDR1 and CDR2 from the germline V gene are LNHDA and SQIVND (reference sequence). The length of the CDR3 is 15 residues. Trimming stripped 5 bases from V and 4 bases from J, with 17 bases between. The CDR3 nucleotides read TGTGCCAGTAGTCCCCGAGGGGAAAGCTTCACTGAAGCTTTCTTT. It codes for CASSPRGESFTEAFF. The full variable domain, with the rest looked up from reference TRBV19 and TRBJ1-1, is DGGITQSPKYLFRKEGQNVTLSCEQNLNHDAMYWYRQDPGQGLRLIYYSQIVNDFQKGDIAEGYSVSREKKESFPLTVTSAQKNPTAFYLCASSPRGESFTEAFFGQGTRLTVV.

This clonotype appeared a few times. The chain couples TRBV7-9 to TRBJ1-2, with a weak D call TRBD1 (6 bases). The CDR3 has 15 amino acids. Germline V gene data show CDR1 as SEHNR and CDR2 as FQNEAQ (reference sequence). V shed 7 bases and J shed 4 bases, with 19 bases lying between them. CDR3 sequence reads: CASTPEAGVLYGYTF. The DNA for the CDR3 is TGTGCCAGCACCCCGGAGGCAGGGGTCCTCTATGGCTACACCTTC. Variable domain in full (rest from reference TRBV7-9 and TRBJ1-2): DTGVSQNPRHKITKRGQNVTFRCDPISEHNRLYWYRQTLGQGPEFLTYFQNEAQLEKSRLLSDRFSAERPKGSFSTLEIQRTEQGDSAMYLCASTPEAGVLYGYTFGSGTRLTVV.

The chain uses TRBV6-1 and TRBJ2-7, with D perhaps matching TRBD2 (5 bases). The germline V gene has CDR1 MNHNS and CDR2 SASEGT. This CDR3 is 15 amino acids long. V was clipped by 3 bases and J by 0 bases, with 12 bases between them. CDR3 bases: TGTGCCAGCAGTGAGGCCGAAGGGAGCTCCTACGAGCAGTACTTC. It is translated as CASSEAEGSSYEQYF.

This clonotype was observed a few times. This chain links TRBV7-9 with TRBJ2-5; tentatively, D is TRBD1 (7 bases). The length of the CDR3 is 15 residues. Trimming stripped 5 bases from V and 7 bases from J, with 20 bases between. CDR1 and CDR2 from the germline V gene are SEHNR and FQNEAQ (reference sequence). In DNA form, the CDR3 reads TGTGCCAGCAGCGCGGGACAGCCTCCTGGTACGACCCAGTACTTC. It is translated as CASSAGQPPGTTQYF. The whole variable domain, filled in from reference TRBV7-9 and TRBJ2-5, reads DTGVSQNPRHKITKRGQNVTFRCDPISEHNRLYWYRQTLGQGPEFLTYFQNEAQLEKSRLLSDRFSAERPKGSFSTLEIQRTEQGDSAMYLCASSAGQPPGTTQYFGPGTRLLVL.

This clonotype turned up a few times. The chain carries TRBV14 and TRBJ2-7, with 7 nucleotides matching TRBD1. Germline-derived CDR1 and CDR2 are SGHDN and FVKESK. Trimming removed 5 bases from V and 0 bases from J; junction bases left unmatched: 4. The CDR3 covers 14 residues. CDR3 nucleotides: TGTGCCAGCAGCGCCCGACAGGGCTCCTACGAGCAGTACTTC. Encoded protein: CASSARQGSYEQYF.

The chain's CDR3 is CASSYPPGDRTDTQYF. CDR3 in DNA: TGTGCCAGCAGTTACCCCCCGGGGGACAGGACAGATACGCAGTATTTT. The rearrangement links TRBV6-6 to TRBJ2-3; 8 nucleotides line up with TRBD1. Germline V lookup: CDR1 MNHNY, CDR2 SVGAGI (reference sequence). The CDR3 extends over 16 amino acids. Trimming at V came to 2 bases and at J to 3 bases, leaving 7 bases not matched to a gene.

This clonotype occurred many times. This chain links TRBV7-6 with TRBJ1-5; TRBD1 aligns across 7 bases. The CDR3 covers 16 residues. The germline gives CDR1 SGHVS, CDR2 FNYEAQ. The trim removed 3 bases at V and 2 bases at J, leaving 7 bases unmatched. CDR3 in amino acids: CASSLGGDRRNQPQHF. In DNA, the CDR3 is TGTGCCAGCAGCTTGGGAGGGGACAGACGCAATCAGCCCCAGCATTTT.

The table lists this clonotype with a few counts. The rearrangement joins TRBV12-5 to TRBJ2-7, with D unclear. The CDR3 has 14 residues. Germline CDR1 LGHNT, CDR2 FRNRAP. Deletions cut 6 bases from V and 4 bases from J, with 16 bases between. The CDR3 sequence: CASGPPDGRYEQYF. The CDR3 nucleotides are TGTGCTAGTGGACCTCCTGACGGACGATACGAGCAGTACTTC.

The chain links TRBV9 to TRBJ1-2; TRBD1 aligns across 12 bases. The CDR3 totals 20 residues. The germline gives CDR1 SGDLS, CDR2 YYNGEE. V dropped 0 bases and J dropped 8; count of bases not matched to a gene: 20. The CDR3 DNA follows: TGTGCCAGCAGCGTAGTAGCTGGGAGGGGACAGGGGGCCTCCGTTTGGGGCTACACCTTC. As protein: CASSVVAGRGQGASVWGYTF.

V usage is TRBV19 and J usage is TRBJ2-2, with unresolved D. The CDR3 consists of 14 residues. Germline V lookup: CDR1 LNHDA, CDR2 SQIVND (reference sequence). V lost 7 bases, J lost 5 bases, and 14 bases lay in between. The CDR3: CASNLASETGELFF. CDR3 sequence (DNA): TGTGCCAGTAACCTGGCTTCGGAGACCGGGGAGCTGTTTTTT. The entire variable domain, with the rest obtained from reference TRBV19 and TRBJ2-2, is as follows: DGGITQSPKYLFRKEGQNVTLSCEQNLNHDAMYWYRQDPGQGLRLIYYSQIVNDFQKGDIAEGYSVSREKKESFPLTVTSAQKNPTAFYLCASNLASETGELFFGEGSRLTVL.

J is TRBJ1-1 and V is TRBV7-6; D perhaps matches TRBD1 (6 bases). Germline V gene sequence: CDR1 SGHVS, CDR2 FNYEAQ. The CDR3 is 15 residues long. V was clipped by 5 bases and J by 1 base, with 14 bases between them. The CDR3 reads CASSPGGGGNTEAFF. DNA for the CDR3: TGTGCCAGCAGCCCGGGGGGCGGAGGGAACACTGAAGCTTTCTTT.

The CDR3 nucleotides read TGTGCCAGCAGTTTTAACGGAGTTCAGTACTTC. Translation: CASSFNGVQYF. The chain employs TRBV12-3 or TRBV12-4 and TRBJ2-4; no firm D call. The CDR3 sequence is 11 residues long. V was pared by 3 bases and J by 11 bases, with 8 bases between.

This clonotype was seen only a few times. This could be a read error, since a much larger clone is one nucleotide away. V gene TRBV6-1 combines with J gene TRBJ2-2; tentative D call: TRBD2 (5 bases). CDR1 and CDR2 from the germline V gene are MNHNS and SASEGT. V lost 2 bases to trimming and J lost 7 bases, with 11 bases between them. This CDR3 is built from 14 residues. The CDR3 region is CASSESGEFGELFF. The CDR3 DNA follows: TGTGCCAGCAGTGAATCCGGGGAGTTCGGGGAGCTGTTTTTT.

As concerns this clonotype: No conserved phenylalanine or tryptophan ends this CDR3, so it is likely a read error. This sequence joins TRBV7-2 and TRBJ2-1; D is perhaps TRBD2 (5 bases). Germline assignment: CDR1 SGHTA and CDR2 FQGNSA. The V gene lost 1 base and the J gene lost 3 bases, with 7 bases spanning the gap. This CDR3 has 14 amino acids. The CDR3 spells CASSLVGLYNEQFI. In nucleotides, the CDR3 is TGTGCCAGCAGCTTAGTAGGACTCTACAATGAGCAGTTCATC.